Each of the 19 T cell receptor beta chains below was sequenced from the same sample in a study of blood T cell repertoires in COVID-19. Sequencing used immunoSEQ multiplex PCR; TCRdb keeps in-frame clones, though not all of them. In the table there are roughly 400,000 clones, roughly 89% of which are singletons. The sequencing sample was made of PBMCs or T cells enriched from blood (not recorded which). All receptors come from a woman aged 45-59 years who had recovered from COVID-19.

About this clone itself: Additional DNA sequences in this sample encode the identical CDR3. The chain links TRBV29-1 to TRBJ1-2, with TRBD1 matching 8 bases. J was trimmed by 5 bases and V by 4 bases; bases with no gene match: 3. The CDR3 spans 12 residues. Germline CDR1 and CDR2: SQVTM and ANQGSEA. CDR3 sequence reads: CSVGGTGYGYTF. The CDR3 DNA is TGCAGCGTTGGCGGGACAGGATATGGCTACACCTTC.

The chain couples TRBV30 to TRBJ1-6; 7 positions agree with TRBD1. There are 17 residues in the CDR3. Germline V lookup: CDR1 GTSNPN, CDR2 SVGIG (reference sequence). V was clipped by 5 bases and J by 6 bases; unmatched bases: 16. CDR3 in amino acids: CAWGKGTGVDPNSPLHF. In nucleotides, the CDR3 is TGTGCCTGGGGGAAAGGAACAGGGGTAGACCCTAATTCACCCCTCCACTTT.

This chain links TRBV4-2 with TRBJ2-2; 10 bases align to TRBD2. Germline values: CDR1 LGHNA, CDR2 YNFKEQ. V was clipped by 1 base and J by 2 bases; unmatched bases: 4. The CDR3 loop spans 17 amino acids. In DNA, the CDR3 is TGTGCCAGCAGCCAAGGAGCGGGGGGGCTCAACACCGGGGAGCTGTTTTTT. The encoded protein is CASSQGAGGLNTGELFF.

The CDR3 sequence is CATQTGFREKLFF. CDR3 nucleotides: TGCGCCACCCAGACAGGGTTTCGAGAAAAACTGTTTTTT. The gene calls are TRBV10-2 and TRBJ1-4; 7 bases are shared with TRBD1. V lost 10 bases and J lost 8; bases outside the gene matches: 10. The CDR3 contains 13 residues. Germline CDR1 and CDR2: WSHSY and SAAADI.

This chain links TRBV3-1 (or the pseudogene TRBV3-2) with TRBJ2-7; maybe TRBD2 (6 bases). This CDR3 comprises 13 residues. V lost 7 bases to trimming and J lost 1 base, with 11 bases between them. Germline V gene data show CDR1 as LGHDT and CDR2 as YNNKEL (reference sequence). The CDR3 loop reads CASKIAASYEQYF. The CDR3 DNA is TGTGCCAGCAAAATAGCGGCTTCCTACGAGCAGTACTTC.

This clone has just a few counts. This rearrangement joins TRBV11-2 to TRBJ2-7; TRBD1 aligns across 8 bases. V dropped 3 bases and J dropped 2; count of bases not matched to a gene: 3. Germline CDR1 is SGHAT and CDR2 is FQNNGV. The CDR3 covers 14 residues. The CDR3 here is CASSLRTGPYEQYF. CDR3 DNA: TGTGCCAGCAGCTTGCGGACAGGGCCCTACGAGCAGTACTTC. The entire variable domain, with the rest obtained from reference TRBV11-2 and TRBJ2-7, is as follows: EAGVAQSPRYKIIEKRQSVAFWCNPISGHATLYWYQQILGQGPKLLIQFQNNGVVDDSQLPKDRFSAERLKGVDSTLKIQPAKLEDSAVYLCASSLRTGPYEQYFGPGTRLTVT.

The rearrangement joins TRBV19 to TRBJ1-5, with D hard to call. The germline V gene has CDR1 LNHDA and CDR2 SQIVND (reference sequence). The CDR3 contains 14 residues. Trimming removed 8 bases from V and 0 bases from J, with 11 bases in between. CDR3 loop: CASGGIVSNQPQHF. In DNA form, the CDR3 reads TGTGCCAGTGGCGGAATAGTTAGCAATCAGCCCCAGCATTTT.

CDR3 in amino acids: CASSIDLAGLSKGTQYF. In nucleotides, the CDR3 is TGTGCCAGTAGTATAGATCTAGCGGGACTGAGCAAGGGGACCCAGTACTTC. This chain uses TRBV19 with TRBJ2-5; the match to TRBD2 covers 9 bases. Trimming removed 0 bases from V and 7 bases from J; junction bases left unmatched: 12. There are 17 residues in the CDR3. Germline V CDR1 and CDR2: LNHDA, SQIVND (reference sequence).

This sequence joins TRBV5-1 and TRBJ1-3; D gene uncertain. Germline lookup yields CDR1 SGHRS and CDR2 YFSETQ. The ends were cut back, 1 base at V and 1 base at J, with 6 bases in the middle. The CDR3 runs to 14 residues. CDR3 sequence (DNA): TGCGCCAGCAGCTTGTCAGATTCTGGAAACACCATATATTTT. This translates into CASSLSDSGNTIYF.

This chain uses TRBV7-9 with TRBJ1-1, with 9 bases aligning to TRBD1. The CDR3 runs to 15 residues. CDR1 SEHNR and CDR2 FQNEAQ come from the germline V gene (reference sequence). V trimming: 6 bases; J trimming: 1 base; junction bases outside the gene matches: 6. As DNA, the CDR3 is TGTGCCAGCAGGCTGGACAGGGGAACGAACACTGAAGCTTTCTTT. This encodes CASRLDRGTNTEAFF.

The gene calls are TRBV3-1 (or the pseudogene TRBV3-2) and TRBJ2-2; 8 nucleotides align to TRBD1. This CDR3 has 15 amino acids. V shed 3 bases, J shed 4 bases, and the junction held 4 bases outside the gene matches. Germline CDR1 LGHDT, CDR2 YNNKEL (reference sequence). The CDR3 DNA follows: TGTGCCAGCAGCCAGGACAGGGTAGTCACCGGGGAGCTGTTTTTT. This sequence encodes CASSQDRVVTGELFF.

The chain combines TRBV2 with TRBJ1-2; perhaps TRBD1 as D (6 bases). Trimming cost V 6 bases and J 4 bases, with 6 bases left between them. The germline CDR1 and CDR2 sequences are SNHLY and FYNNEI. The CDR3 is 11 residues long. The CDR3 sequence: CASRDSYGYTF. As DNA, the CDR3 is TGTGCCAGCAGGGACAGCTATGGCTACACCTTC.

This chain joins TRBV28 and TRBJ1-1; 7 bases line up with TRBD1. Germline assignment: CDR1 MDHEN and CDR2 SYDVKM. The V gene end was trimmed by 6 bases and the J gene end by 3 bases; junction bases not matched to a gene: 10. The CDR3 is made up of 15 amino acids. The CDR3, as DNA: TGTGCCAGCAGCTTGCACAGGGGATTGGACACTGAAGCTTTCTTT. Its translation is CASSLHRGLDTEAFF.

The chain links TRBV5-6 to TRBJ2-1; the match to TRBD2 covers 7 bases. Germline trimming cut 4 bases from V and 4 bases from J; bases unmatched to any gene: 11. The length of the CDR3 is 16 residues. Germline V CDR1 and CDR2: SGHDT, YYEEEE. CDR3 nucleotides: TGTGCCAGCAGCCCCCTCCGAGGGCGGGGGTACAATGAGCAGTTCTTC. Amino acids: CASSPLRGRGYNEQFF.

The V and J genes are TRBV28 and TRBJ1-2; D possibly corresponds to TRBD1 (6 bases). The CDR3 has 13 amino acids. V was trimmed by 8 bases and J by 5 bases, leaving 15 bases between them. Germline V gives CDR1 MDHEN, CDR2 SYDVKM. The CDR3 is CASSPDSVYGYTF. The DNA for the CDR3 is TGTGCCAGCTCACCGGACAGTGTTTATGGCTACACCTTC.

The chain links TRBV7-2 to TRBJ2-1; 10 positions match TRBD1. Germline CDR1 SGHTA, CDR2 FQGNSA. The CDR3 is made up of 14 amino acids. J gave up 8 bases and V 3 bases, and 4 bases lay outside the gene matches. In DNA, the CDR3 is TGTGCCAGCAGCTTGGACAGGGGGGGTGATGAGCAGTTCTTC. Protein: CASSLDRGGDEQFF.

The rearrangement uses TRBV30 and TRBJ1-1; D might be TRBD1 (5 bases). V dropped 7 bases and J dropped 10 bases, with 19 bases sitting between them. The CDR3 contains 12 residues. Germline V gene sequence: CDR1 GTSNPN, CDR2 SVGIG (reference sequence). CDR3 sequence: CASDRAGQGAFF. CDR3 DNA: TGTGCCTCAGATAGGGCAGGGCAGGGAGCTTTCTTT.

The chain links TRBV19 to TRBJ2-3; D call uncertain. Germline-derived CDR1 and CDR2 are LNHDA and SQIVND (reference sequence). The CDR3 extends over 14 amino acids. V lost 5 bases and J 0 bases, leaving 9 bases between the germline ends. The CDR3 spells CASSLFTSTDTQYF. The CDR3 DNA sequence: TGTGCCAGTAGTTTGTTTACTAGCACAGATACGCAGTATTTT.

V usage is TRBV5-5 and J usage is TRBJ2-7, with D possibly TRBD2 on 6 matching bases. Trimming removed 0 bases at V and 2 bases at J, with 12 bases between. This CDR3 is built from 15 residues. Germline V CDR1 and CDR2: SGHKS, YYEKEE (reference sequence). The CDR3 coding sequence is TGTGCCAGCAGCTTGGCCTTGCGGGGTACCTACGAGCAGTACTTC. This translates into CASSLALRGTYEQYF.